This entry lists 10 T cell receptor beta chains sequenced from one sample in a study of T cell changes during pregnancy in multiple sclerosis (dated by TCRdb to the late 2010s). The library was prepared using the immunoSEQ multiplex PCR assay. In TCRdb, the immuneACCESS table is reduced to in-frame sequences with V and J assigned. These tables do not hold every clone; where another copy was compared, an unresolved V gene accounts for under half, and the others remain unexplained. The sample records over 60,000 clones, roughly 93% of which are singletons. The top ten constitute about 0.93% of the sample. This specimen consisted of peripheral blood, obtained in the first trimester of pregnancy. All receptors derive from a female donor with multiple sclerosis, enrolled in a pregnancy study.

The J gene is TRBJ2-3, the V gene TRBV28, with D maybe TRBD2 (6 bases). CDR3 length: 15 amino acids. Germline-derived CDR1 and CDR2 are MDHEN and SYDVKM. Trimming left V 7 bases short and J 6 bases short, with 20 bases between. CDR3 residues: CASNTPAGPPDTQYF. In DNA form, the CDR3 reads TGTGCCAGCAACACACCTGCGGGACCGCCCGATACGCAGTATTTT. Variable domain in full (rest from reference TRBV28 and TRBJ2-3): DVKVTQSSRYLVKRTGEKVFLECVQDMDHENMFWYRQDPGLGLRLIYFSYDVKMKEKGDIPEGYSVSREKKERFSLILESASTNQTSMYLCASNTPAGPPDTQYFGPGTRLTVL.

The chain combines TRBV29-1 with TRBJ1-1; TRBD1 matches 8 bases. Trimming removed 6 bases from V and 5 bases from J; junction bases left unmatched: 8. Germline values: CDR1 SQVTM, CDR2 ANQGSEA. CDR3 size: 13 residues. In DNA, the CDR3 is TGCAGCGTCGGTGGACAGGGAATAACTGAAGCTTTCTTT. Residues: CSVGGQGITEAFF. Based on the CDR3 plus reference TRBV29-1 and TRBJ1-1, the full variable domain is SAVISQKPSRDICQRGTSLTIQCQVDSQVTMMFWYRQQPGQSLTLIATANQGSEATYESGFVIDKFPISRPNLTFSTLTVSNMSPEDSSIYLCSVGGQGITEAFFGQGTRLTVV.

The V call is TRBV25-1, the J call TRBJ1-2, with 10 positions matching TRBD1. Trimming removed 1 base from V and 2 bases from J; junction bases left unmatched: 1. Germline CDR1 and CDR2: MGHDK and SYGVNS. CDR3 length: 15 amino acids. CDR3 loop: CASSELGQGNYGYTF. In DNA form, the CDR3 reads TGTGCCAGCAGTGAATTGGGACAGGGGAACTATGGCTACACCTTC.

The genes are TRBV10-3 and TRBJ1-2, with D possibly matching TRBD1 (6 bases). The CDR3 loop spans 13 amino acids. Germline CDR1 and CDR2: ENHRY and SYGVKD. V was trimmed by 3 bases and J by 3 bases, leaving 8 bases between them. CDR3 DNA sequence: TGTGCCATCAGTGATAACAGGGACTATGGCTACACCTTC. Protein: CAISDNRDYGYTF.

This chain connects TRBV9 to TRBJ1-5; the match to TRBD1 covers 7 bases. CDR1 is SGDLS, CDR2 YYNGEE, per germline. CDR3 length equals 14 residues. Unmatched junction bases numbered 1, after V lost 2 bases and J lost 2 bases. CDR3 in DNA: TGTGCCAGCAGCGTTACAGGGGGCAATCAGCCCCAGCATTTT. Translating it yields CASSVTGGNQPQHF. The full variable domain, in which reference TRBV9 and TRBJ1-5 provide the parts outside the CDR3, is DSGVTQTPKHLITATGQRVTLRCSPRSGDLSVYWYQQSLDQGLQFLIQYYNGEERAKGNILERFSAQQFPDLHSELNLSSLELGDSALYFCASSVTGGNQPQHFGDGTRLSIL.

The chain recombines TRBV25-1 with TRBJ1-3; no clear D. CDR3 size: 17 residues. The V and J ends lost 3 bases and 0 bases respectively, with 15 bases between them. Germline assignment: CDR1 MGHDK and CDR2 SYGVNS. In DNA, the CDR3 is TGTGCCAGCAGTGACGAATTGCTGTCTATCTCTGGAAACACCATATATTTT. Amino acid sequence: CASSDELLSISGNTIYF.

The V gene is TRBV9, the J gene TRBJ2-3, with 10 bases matching TRBD2. This CDR3 has 15 residues. CDR1 is SGDLS, CDR2 YYNGEE, per germline. V was pared by 3 bases and J by 1 base, with 2 bases of the junction left unmatched. CDR3 amino acids: CASSAGLAGTDTQYF. In nucleotides, the CDR3 is TGTGCCAGCAGCGCCGGACTAGCGGGCACAGATACGCAGTATTTT.

The table lists this clone with a few counts. The rearrangement joins TRBV19 to TRBJ2-3, with 11 bases aligning to TRBD2. J was trimmed by 2 bases and V by 10 bases; bases with no gene match: 5. CDR3 size: 14 residues. Germline CDR1 and CDR2: LNHDA and SQIVND (reference sequence). The DNA for the CDR3 is TGTGCCACTAGACTAGCGGGAAACACAGATACGCAGTATTTT. It encodes CATRLAGNTDTQYF.

The chain combines TRBV10-3 with TRBJ1-6; no reliable D call. The germline gives CDR1 ENHRY, CDR2 SYGVKD. Trimming pared 4 bases from V and 5 bases from J, leaving 9 bases between. The CDR3 is made up of 14 amino acids. CDR3 bases: TGTGCCATCAGTGGCGTAGCCCATAATTCACCCCTCCACTTT. Translation: CAISGVAHNSPLHF.

In its sample, this clone was seen once. The chain carries TRBV6-4 and TRBJ2-7, with 8 bases identical to TRBD1. Germline-derived CDR1 and CDR2 are MRHNA and SNTAGT. V lost 8 bases and J lost 2; bases outside the gene matches: 8. The CDR3 is 14 amino acids. The CDR3 is CASPTPRGPYEQYF. In DNA, the CDR3 is TGTGCCAGCCCCACCCCCAGGGGGCCCTACGAGCAGTACTTC.